Following are 14 T cell receptor beta chains from one sample sequenced in a study of cytomegalovirus exposure and HLA in healthy donors. The PCR ran on 60 Vbeta and 13 Jbeta primers. Only in-frame clones appear in the TCRdb table, and some are missing; sequencing was by immunoSEQ multiplex PCR. Here the sample table reports approximately 140,000 clones. Sequenced material: PBMCs. The receptors originated from a woman aged 18-29 years in good health and CMV-seronegative.

CDR3 region: CASSRSGSYEQYF. CDR3 in DNA: TGCGCCAGCAGCAGGTCCGGGAGCTACGAGCAGTACTTC. This sequence joins TRBV5-1 and TRBJ2-7; maybe TRBD2 (6 bases). The length of the CDR3 is 13 residues. V lost 4 bases and J lost 3, with 11 bases in between. Germline CDR1 and CDR2: SGHRS and YFSETQ.

V and J are TRBV9 and TRBJ2-5; 7 nucleotides line up with TRBD2. Looked up from germline, CDR1 is SGDLS and CDR2 is YYNGEE. Trimming removed 4 bases from V and 5 bases from J; junction bases left unmatched: 5. The CDR3 has 13 residues. CDR3 region: CASSKTSEETQYF. CDR3 in DNA: TGTGCCAGCAGCAAAACTAGCGAGGAGACCCAGTACTTC. The full variable domain, with the rest looked up from reference TRBV9 and TRBJ2-5, is DSGVTQTPKHLITATGQRVTLRCSPRSGDLSVYWYQQSLDQGLQFLIQYYNGEERAKGNILERFSAQQFPDLHSELNLSSLELGDSALYFCASSKTSEETQYFGPGTRLLVL.

The V call is TRBV5-1, the J call TRBJ2-7; D unresolved. Looked up from germline, CDR1 is SGHRS and CDR2 is YFSETQ. The CDR3 covers 11 residues. Trimming cost V 3 bases and J 3 bases, with 4 bases left between them. The CDR3 bases are TGCGCCAGCAGCTCAAACTACGAGCAGTACTTC. It translates to CASSSNYEQYF.

V gene TRBV9 combines with J gene TRBJ2-5; maybe TRBD1 (7 bases). From germline, CDR1 is SGDLS and CDR2 YYNGEE. Trimming removed 5 bases at V and 4 bases at J, with 21 bases between. The CDR3 runs 16 residues. The CDR3 loop reads CASSGAEGASRETQYF. CDR3 sequence (DNA): TGTGCCAGCAGTGGAGCGGAGGGGGCGTCTAGAGAGACCCAGTACTTC.

This rearrangement joins TRBV6-4 to TRBJ1-5; 10 positions agree with TRBD1. V lost 6 bases and J lost 4; bases outside the gene matches: 6. Germline lookup yields CDR1 MRHNA and CDR2 SNTAGT. The CDR3 extends over 15 amino acids. The CDR3 spells CASRETGGGNQPQHF. The CDR3 nucleotides are TGTGCCAGCAGGGAGACAGGGGGCGGAAATCAGCCCCAGCATTTT.

The chain carries TRBV6-6 and TRBJ1-2, with D tentatively TRBD1 (6 bases). Germline loops: CDR1 MNHNY, CDR2 SVGAGI (reference sequence). The V end lost 6 bases, the J end lost 4 bases, and 15 bases lay between the germline ends. The CDR3 is 14 amino acids. The CDR3: CASSSGANLYGYTF. CDR3 bases: TGTGCCAGCAGCTCAGGGGCCAACCTCTATGGCTACACCTTC.

V is TRBV25-1 and J is TRBJ2-1, with TRBD2 identical over 7 bases. The CDR3 has 16 residues. Germline CDR1 is MGHDK and CDR2 is SYGVNS. V lost 6 bases and J lost 4; bases outside the gene matches: 12. The DNA of the CDR3 is TGTGCCAGCAGGCTCGTGGCGGGAGATGGTTACAATGAGCAGTTCTTC. This codes for CASRLVAGDGYNEQFF.

The chain carries TRBV29-1 and TRBJ2-3, with 11 positions matching TRBD2. From germline, CDR1 is SQVTM and CDR2 ANQGSEA. The junction had 5 bases not matched to a gene; V was cut back by 1 base and J by 5 bases. The CDR3 spans 15 residues. For the CDR3, the DNA is TGCAGCGTTGAAGCCACTAGCGGGAGAATAGATACGCAGTATTTT. It codes for CSVEATSGRIDTQYF.

The genes are TRBV7-2 and TRBJ2-1; TRBD2 agrees at 12 bases. Germline-derived CDR1 and CDR2 are SGHTA and FQGNSA. The length of the CDR3 is 15 residues. V lost 5 bases to trimming and J lost 7 bases; unmatched junction nucleotides: 6. CDR3 bases: TGTGCCAGCAGCCGCTCCGGGACTAGCGGGAATGAGCAGTTCTTC. This translates into CASSRSGTSGNEQFF.

The chain has TRBV7-9 and TRBJ2-1; tentative D call: TRBD2 (6 bases). The CDR3 totals 16 residues. Between the trimmed V and J ends, which lost 3 bases and 0 bases, there was a span of 12 bases. The germline gives CDR1 SEHNR, CDR2 FQNEAQ (reference sequence). CDR3 DNA: TGTGCCAGCAGCTTGGATTCCGGGGGCTCCTACAATGAGCAGTTCTTC. The encoded protein is CASSLDSGGSYNEQFF. The full variable domain, completed using reference TRBV7-9 and TRBJ2-1, is DTGVSQNPRHKITKRGQNVTFRCDPISEHNRLYWYRQTLGQGPEFLTYFQNEAQLEKSRLLSDRFSAERPKGSFSTLEIQRTEQGDSAMYLCASSLDSGGSYNEQFFGPGTRLTVL.

The chain couples TRBV2 to TRBJ1-5; 7 bases fit TRBD1. Losses at the gene ends were 7 bases for V and 2 bases for J; bases not matched to a gene: 8. This CDR3 has 15 residues. Germline CDR1 reads SNHLY; CDR2 reads FYNNEI. CDR3 bases: TGTGCCAGCAACACCCACAGGGGCGGCAATCAGCCCCAGCATTTT. This translates into CASNTHRGGNQPQHF.

The chain uses TRBV2 and TRBJ1-1; maybe TRBD1 (6 bases). Looked up from germline, CDR1 is SNHLY and CDR2 is FYNNEI. V was shortened by 8 bases and J by 1 base, with 26 bases between the two germline ends. This CDR3 contains 18 residues. CDR3 coding DNA: TGTGCCAGCCGCTCTCTGCTAACAGGGACACACGAGAACACTGAAGCTTTCTTT. It yields the protein CASRSLLTGTHENTEAFF.

V is TRBV11-2 and J is TRBJ1-2; D possibly corresponds to TRBD1 (5 bases). This CDR3 comprises 15 residues. V dropped 3 bases and J dropped 7 bases, with 18 bases sitting between them. CDR1 and CDR2 from the germline V gene are SGHAT and FQNNGV. The CDR3 region is CASSLETTAGGGYTF. CDR3 nucleotide sequence: TGTGCCAGCAGCTTGGAAACGACAGCCGGTGGTGGCTACACCTTC.

The rearrangement links TRBV2 to TRBJ2-2; D is ambiguous. V lost 0 bases to trimming and J lost 5 bases, with 10 bases between them. The germline V gene has CDR1 SNHLY and CDR2 FYNNEI. The CDR3 has 15 amino acids. The CDR3, as DNA: TGTGCCAGCAGTGAAGCTGTCGCCAGGACCGGGGAGCTGTTTTTT. It specifies CASSEAVARTGELFF.